The clone carrying this T cell receptor (beta chain) was recorded a few times. The sample belongs to a study of spatial heterogeneity in lung cancer. Study summary: After resection, follow-up PBMC samples were sequenced when available, at a median of roughly two years later.

Time point noted: blood at routine non-recurrence follow-up after resection. MiXCR, run by TCRdb on the 5' RACE reads, gives a single entry per CDR3 protein. This sample has about 10,000 distinct CDR3 sequences; about a fifth occur once, and the top ten carry 35% to 50%. This material consisted of PBMCs, taken at follow-up. This clonotype was sampled from a male donor with early-stage non-small cell lung cancer.

CDR3 sequence (DNA): TGTGCCAGCAGCCCCCTTCCCAACTCCTACAATGAGCAGTTCTTC. It is translated as CASSPLPNSYNEQFF. V and J are TRBV5-6 and TRBJ2-1, with unresolved D. Germline CDR1 and CDR2: SGHDT and YYEEEE. Trimming removed 4 bases at V and 0 bases at J, with 11 bases between. The length of the CDR3 is 15 residues.